A selection of T cell receptor beta chains follows, all from one sample in a study of blood T cell repertoires in COVID-19. Assay: immunoSEQ multiplex PCR; the TCRdb copy retains only in-frame clones and omits some. The sample carries approximately 76,000 clones, about 89% recorded once. The sample was peripheral blood. All receptors derive from a woman aged 55-69 years with acute or convalescent COVID-19. Both conserved end residues are trimmed from each CDR3.

v_gene | CDR3aa
TRBV12-3/TRBV12-4 | ASSGDSNYGYT
TRBV7-2 | ASSAAPGQGTEQY
TRBV7-2 | ASSPPGRVANSPLH
TRBV3-1/TRBV3-2 | ASSHRGGGDEKLF
TRBV4-1 | ASSQDAGGTEAF
TRBV19 | ASSMEDAGNSPLH
TRBV6-5 | ASSPLAGAFNEQF
TRBV7-9 | ASSLGSAEAF
TRBV9 | ASSVAGGRGQPQH
TRBV5-5 | ASSLVGGGSTDTQY